This T cell receptor (beta chain) was captured by sequencing in a study of T cells in Graves' hyperthyroidism and ophthalmopathy (dated by TCRdb to the late 2010s). Notes on the research overall: Peripheral blood samples were taken at the time of initial diagnosis, prior to any treatment. To identify TCR V-J signatures that set the groups apart, the researchers used a discovery cohort of 100 patients, made up of 43 with Graves' ophthalmopathy and about 55 with stable Graves' hyperthyroidism. Whether ophthalmopathy could be predicted prospectively was tested in an independent validation cohort made up of 18 to 20 hyperthyroidism patients plus 17 patients who later progressed to ophthalmopathy. The approximately 98 discovery patients were randomly divided into training and test sets at a 7:3 ratio. The study also compared thyroid tissue and blood T-cell repertoires from a handful of Graves' hyperthyroidism patients. After sampling, hyperthyroidism patients received methimazole starting at 30 mg daily, and ophthalmopathy patients received high-dose intravenous methylprednisolone. TCR Vbeta CDR3 sequencing of approximately 140 peripheral blood samples (43 ophthalmopathy, roughly 72 hyperthyroidism and around 17 progressor patients) is reported in the paper. The paper as a whole reports these results and caveats: No statistical method was used to set the sample size in advance, and investigators knew the group allocation. A 13 V-J signature model separated ophthalmopathy from stable hyperthyroidism, with about 90% sensitivity and about 81% specificity in cross-validation and 80%/75% in testing. In validation, the model predicted progression to ophthalmopathy a median of roughly 6.2 months before onset, with roughly 71% sensitivity and 72.22% specificity. Blood samples also contained most of the expanded thyroid clonotypes (frequency above 0.001), which suggests that blood repertoires may reflect thyroid immune responses.

The germline V gene encodes CDR1 LGHDT and CDR2 YNNKEL (reference sequence). Including cysteine and phenylalanine, the CDR3 has 14 amino acids. Solely the CDR3 DNA is kept, with 42 bases framed from the first base. V is pruned by 6 bases and J by 3 bases, leaving 5 bases of the junction without a gene match. This clonotype was picked up one time. This clone's antigen is unknown. Within one base of it there is no much larger clone, and no base qualities were kept. One read alone makes for weak evidence. The TCR beta CDR3 regions were amplified from RNA transcripts. The first round of RT-PCR for the TCR CDR3 was performed with the HTBI primer set and the Qiagen OneStep RT-PCR kit. Libraries were constructed in a second round of multiplex PCR, after which size selection and purification were performed. Paired-end sequencing of the libraries was performed with 100 bp reads on an Illumina HiSeq2000. Concerning the study's data processing: SOAPnuke was used to process the raw data, throwing out any read that contained adapters or uncalled bases, had a mean Phred below 15, or lacked an exact constant-primer or identifier match. High-quality paired reads were merged using COPE v1.2.5, and each unique nucleotide sequence was defined as a clonotype. Clonotypes were aligned to IMGT TRBV, TRBD and TRBJ reference segments using MiTCR v1.1. Only V-J combinations with frequency above 0.0001, covering 99% to 99.2% of repertoires, were analysed. A TCS score was defined as the ratio between F50 (clonal expansion) and ExV (chaos), using BLOSUM62-based TCRdist between CDR3 peptides within each V-J. Welch's t-statistics and random forest reduced approximately 520 V-J features to about 13, which were used in a naive Bayes classifier (R e1071). TCRdb reprocessing: public reads trimmed at Q25 with fastp, clones called with MiXCR, in-frame beta chains kept. Rows with one shared CDR3 protein collapse into an entry with the most common genes and DNA. V and J calls and clone size were set by TCRdb, not the authors. In all, the sample holds approximately 620,000 distinct CDR3 sequences, and roughly 16% of those were seen once. The top ten clonotypes cover roughly 3.3% of the sample.

Ophthalmopathy patients had moderately to severely active disease, with a Clinical Activity Score of 3 or more, a NOSPECS grade of 4 or more, and a disease duration of less than 3 months. Any patient with an uncontrolled infection, another autoimmune disease, pregnancy or lactation was excluded. Diagnoses were based on clinical symptoms, serum thyroxine and TRAb, thyroid ultrasound and orbital computed tomography. PBMCs were separated from 8 to 10 ml of fresh peripheral blood using Ficoll-Paque density gradient centrifugation. Total RNA was extracted with Trizol reagent, and quality was checked on an Agilent 2100 Bioanalyzer.

The clonotype comes from a woman aged 40 to 50 with Graves' ophthalmopathy. This receptor chain uses TRBV3-1 and TRBJ2-7; 10 central bases correspond to TRBD2. What was sequenced was blood. The CDR3 loop reads CASRKRLAGYEQYF. The DNA sequence is given as TGTGCCAGCAGGAAGCGACTAGCGGGCTACGAGCAGTACTTC.